The present T cell receptor beta chain was sequenced within a study of response to subunit inactivated influenza vaccine. This clonotype was detected a few times. Its cognate antigen is unknown. Study-wide points: Each seasonal influenza vaccination recruits few new T cells, the authors suggested.

Germline CDR1 is SGDLS and CDR2 is YYNGEE. The CDR3 covers 16 residues. J was trimmed by 13 bases and V by 0 bases; bases with no gene match: 13. MiXCR was run by TCRdb on the RT-PCR reads, yielding one entry per CDR3 protein. This sample has around 580,000 distinct CDR3 sequences, with 12% found just once. The chain is built from TRBV9 and TRBJ2-1; 10 nucleotides line up with TRBD2. The sequence was collected from a man aged 50-59 years who received an inactivated influenza vaccine. Material: PBMCs from blood, obtained on the day of vaccination. CDR3 DNA sequence: TGTGCCAGCAGCGTAGGCTCAGCGGGAGGGCAGATTCGCCAGTTCTTC. Its translation is CASSVGSAGGQIRQFF. The full variable domain, rest sourced from reference TRBV9 and TRBJ2-1, is DSGVTQTPKHLITATGQRVTLRCSPRSGDLSVYWYQQSLDQGLQFLIQYYNGEERAKGNILERFSAQQFPDLHSELNLSSLELGDSALYFCASSVGSAGGQIRQFFGPGTRLTVL.